This T cell receptor (beta chain) was retrieved from a study of metastatic and nonmetastatic thyroid tumors. Study details: Where malignant and benign thyroid patients were concerned, repertoires were compared across blood and tumor or nodule tissue.

Germline CDR1 and CDR2: MDHEN and SYDVKM. V gave up 6 bases and J gave up 6 bases; unmatched junction bases: 5. The CDR3 has 14 residues. Prior to thyroid surgery, none of the patients had received any treatment. This clone was picked up many times. Methods used by the authors: Using the CDR3 differences seen across clinicopathological groups, the authors built a distant-metastasis classifier for papillary thyroid cancer, which was meant to discriminate distant-metastatic patients. Via MiXCR, TCRdb re-called the PCR reads. These V and J calls originate from TCRdb's pipeline instead of the authors' own analysis. Of approximately 32,000 clones listed, about 15% are singletons.

Input material: blood. This receptor was obtained from a male donor with papillary thyroid cancer or a benign thyroid nodule (not recorded which). Some clones in this sample may be carry-over from other donors' samples. The V call is TRBV28, the J call TRBJ2-1, with 10 nucleotides matching TRBD2. CDR3 coding DNA: TGTGCCAGCAGGCTAGCGGGAGCCGGCAATGAGCAGTTCTTC. Translating it yields CASRLAGAGNEQFF. Full variable domain (missing parts from reference TRBV28 and TRBJ2-1): DVKVTQSSRYLVKRTGEKVFLECVQDMDHENMFWYRQDPGLGLRLIYFSYDVKMKEKGDIPEGYSVSREKKERFSLILESASTNQTSMYLCASRLAGAGNEQFFGPGTRLTVL.